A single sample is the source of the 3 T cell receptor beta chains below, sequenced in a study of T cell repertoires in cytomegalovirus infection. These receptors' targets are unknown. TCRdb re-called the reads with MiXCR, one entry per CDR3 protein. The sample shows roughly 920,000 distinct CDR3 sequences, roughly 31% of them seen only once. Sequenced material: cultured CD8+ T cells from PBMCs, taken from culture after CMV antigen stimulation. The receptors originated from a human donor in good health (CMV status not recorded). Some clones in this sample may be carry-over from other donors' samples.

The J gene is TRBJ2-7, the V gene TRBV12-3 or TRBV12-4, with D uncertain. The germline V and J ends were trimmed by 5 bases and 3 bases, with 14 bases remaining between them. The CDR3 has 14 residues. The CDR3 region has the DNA TGTGCCAGCAGTCCCCCGGACCTCAGCTACGAGCAGTACTTC. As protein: CASSPPDLSYEQYF.

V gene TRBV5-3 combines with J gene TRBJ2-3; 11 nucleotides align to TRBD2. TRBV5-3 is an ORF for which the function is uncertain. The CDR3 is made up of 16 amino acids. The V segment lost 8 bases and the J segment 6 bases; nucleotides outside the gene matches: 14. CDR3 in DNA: TGTGCCAGCAGAAGGACTAGCGGGCATGGTACGGATACGCAGTATTTT. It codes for CASRRTSGHGTDTQYF.

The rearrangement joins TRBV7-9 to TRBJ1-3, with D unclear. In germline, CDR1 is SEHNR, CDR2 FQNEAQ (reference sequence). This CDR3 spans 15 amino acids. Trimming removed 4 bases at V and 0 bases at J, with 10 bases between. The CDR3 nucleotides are TGTGCCAGCAGCTCCCTCCCTGGCTCTGGAAACACCATATATTTT. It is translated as CASSSLPGSGNTIYF.